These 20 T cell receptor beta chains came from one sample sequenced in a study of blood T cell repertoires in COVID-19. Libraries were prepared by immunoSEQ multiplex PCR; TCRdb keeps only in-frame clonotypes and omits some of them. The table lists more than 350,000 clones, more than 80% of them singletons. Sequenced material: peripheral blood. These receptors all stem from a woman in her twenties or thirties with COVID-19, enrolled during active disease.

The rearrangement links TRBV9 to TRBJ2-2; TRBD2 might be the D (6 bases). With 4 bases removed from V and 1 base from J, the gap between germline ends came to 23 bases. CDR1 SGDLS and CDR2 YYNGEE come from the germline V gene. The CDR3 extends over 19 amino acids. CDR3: CASSPRRGITMLNTGELFF. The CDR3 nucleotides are TGTGCCAGCAGCCCTCGGAGGGGAATAACAATGTTGAACACCGGGGAGCTGTTTTTT.

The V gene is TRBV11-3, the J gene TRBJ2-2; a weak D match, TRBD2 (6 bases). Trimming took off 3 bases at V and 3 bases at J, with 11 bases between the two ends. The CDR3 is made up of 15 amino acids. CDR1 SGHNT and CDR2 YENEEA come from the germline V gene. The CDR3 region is CASSLGSSDTGELFF. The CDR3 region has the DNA TGTGCCAGCAGCTTGGGGTCTAGCGACACCGGGGAGCTGTTTTTT.

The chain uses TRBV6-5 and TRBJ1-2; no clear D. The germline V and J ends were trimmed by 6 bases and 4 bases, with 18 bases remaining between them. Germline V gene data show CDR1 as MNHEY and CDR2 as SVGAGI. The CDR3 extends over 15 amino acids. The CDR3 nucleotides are TGTGCCAGCAGCCGGCCCTCCAGGAACCCCTATGGCTACACCTTC. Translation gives CASSRPSRNPYGYTF.

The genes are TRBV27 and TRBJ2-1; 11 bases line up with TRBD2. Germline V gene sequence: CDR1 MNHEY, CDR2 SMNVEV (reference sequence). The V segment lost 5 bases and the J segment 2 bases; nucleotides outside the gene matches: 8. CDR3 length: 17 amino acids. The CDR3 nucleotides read TGTGCCAGCAGTCCCGATTTTAGCGGGGGGGCCTACAATGAGCAGTTCTTC. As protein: CASSPDFSGGAYNEQFF.

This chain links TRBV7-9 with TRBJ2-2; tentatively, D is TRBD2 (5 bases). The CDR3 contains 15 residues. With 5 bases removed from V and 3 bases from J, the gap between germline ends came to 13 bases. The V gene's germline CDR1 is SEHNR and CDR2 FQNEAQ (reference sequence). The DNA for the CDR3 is TGTGCCAGCAGCCCGGGGTTCCCCTACACCGGGGAGCTGTTTTTT. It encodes CASSPGFPYTGELFF.

The CDR3 region has the DNA TGTGCCAGCAGTCCCCTCAGCTCCTACAATGAGCAGTTCTTC. It translates to CASSPLSSYNEQFF. This rearrangement joins TRBV27 to TRBJ2-1; D call uncertain. Trimming shortened V by 5 bases and J by 0 bases, and 8 bases separated the two germline ends. The CDR3 runs 14 residues. CDR1 MNHEY and CDR2 SMNVEV come from the germline V gene (reference sequence).

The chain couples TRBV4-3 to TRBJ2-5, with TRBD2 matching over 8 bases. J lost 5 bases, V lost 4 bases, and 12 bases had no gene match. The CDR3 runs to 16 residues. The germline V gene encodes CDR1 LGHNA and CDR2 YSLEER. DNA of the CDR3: TGCGCCAGCAGCCCAGATATGGGGGCGGGGGGTGAGACCCAGTACTTC. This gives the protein CASSPDMGAGGETQYF.

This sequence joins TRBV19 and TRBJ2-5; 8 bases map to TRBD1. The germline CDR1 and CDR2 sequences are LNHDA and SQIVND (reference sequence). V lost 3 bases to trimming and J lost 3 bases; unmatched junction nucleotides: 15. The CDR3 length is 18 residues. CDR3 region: CASSIFGDGGQDKETQYF. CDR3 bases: TGTGCCAGTAGTATTTTCGGTGATGGGGGACAGGATAAAGAGACCCAGTACTTC.

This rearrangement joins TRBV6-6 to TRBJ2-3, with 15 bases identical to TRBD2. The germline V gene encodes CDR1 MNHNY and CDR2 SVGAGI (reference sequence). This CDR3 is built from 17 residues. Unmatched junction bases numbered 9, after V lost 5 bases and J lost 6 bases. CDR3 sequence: CASSRTSGRAGADTQYF. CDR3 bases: TGTGCCAGCAGTCGGACTAGCGGGAGGGCCGGTGCCGATACGCAGTATTTT.

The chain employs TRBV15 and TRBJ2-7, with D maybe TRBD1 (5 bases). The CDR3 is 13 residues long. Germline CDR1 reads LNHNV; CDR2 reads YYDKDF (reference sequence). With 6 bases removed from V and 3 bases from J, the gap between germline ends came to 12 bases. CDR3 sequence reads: CATRDTPDYEQYF. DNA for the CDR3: TGTGCCACCAGGGACACTCCAGACTACGAGCAGTACTTC.

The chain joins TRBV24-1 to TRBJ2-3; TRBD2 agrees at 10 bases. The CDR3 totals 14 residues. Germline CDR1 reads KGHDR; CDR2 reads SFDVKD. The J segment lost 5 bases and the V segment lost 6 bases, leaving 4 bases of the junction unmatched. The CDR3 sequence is CATSLAGELDTQYF. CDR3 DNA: TGTGCCACCAGTCTAGCGGGAGAATTAGATACGCAGTATTTT.

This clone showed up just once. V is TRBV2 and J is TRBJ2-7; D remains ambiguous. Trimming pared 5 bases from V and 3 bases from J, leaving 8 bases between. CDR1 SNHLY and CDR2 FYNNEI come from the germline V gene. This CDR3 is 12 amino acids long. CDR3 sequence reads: CASSTTFYEQYV. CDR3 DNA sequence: TGTGCCAGCAGTACGACATTCTACGAGCAGTACGTC.

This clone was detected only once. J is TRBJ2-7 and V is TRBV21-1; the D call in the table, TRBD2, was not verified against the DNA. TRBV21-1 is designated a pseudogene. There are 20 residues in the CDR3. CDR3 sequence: CASCRAGGSPVTKSSYEQYV. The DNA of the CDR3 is TGTGCCAGCTGCAGAGCGGGAGGTAGTCCCGTAACCAAAAGCTCCTACGAGCAGTACGTC.

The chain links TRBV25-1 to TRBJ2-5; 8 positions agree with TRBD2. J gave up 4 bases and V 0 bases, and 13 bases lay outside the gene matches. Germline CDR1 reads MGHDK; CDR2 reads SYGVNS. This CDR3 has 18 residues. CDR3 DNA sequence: TGTGCCAGCAGTGAATACAGGGTGGGTAGCGGGATGAGAGAGACCCAGTACTTC. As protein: CASSEYRVGSGMRETQYF. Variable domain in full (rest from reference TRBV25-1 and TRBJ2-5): EADIYQTPRYLVIGTGKKITLECSQTMGHDKMYWYQQDPGMELHLIHYSYGVNSTEKGDLSSESTVSRIRTEHFPLTLESARPSHTSQYLCASSEYRVGSGMRETQYFGPGTRLLVL.

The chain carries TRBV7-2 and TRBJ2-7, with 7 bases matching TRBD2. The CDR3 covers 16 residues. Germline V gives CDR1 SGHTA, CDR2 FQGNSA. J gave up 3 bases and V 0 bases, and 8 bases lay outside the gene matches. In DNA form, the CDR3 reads TGTGCCAGCAGCTTAGCGCGGACTAGTGAAGGCTACGAGCAGTACTTC. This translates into CASSLARTSEGYEQYF.

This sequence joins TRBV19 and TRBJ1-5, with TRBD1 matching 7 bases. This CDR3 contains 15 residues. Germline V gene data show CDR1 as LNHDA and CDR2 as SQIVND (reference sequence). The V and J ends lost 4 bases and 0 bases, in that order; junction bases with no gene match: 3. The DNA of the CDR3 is TGTGCCAGTAGTAGGGACAGCGCTAGCAATCAGCCCCAGCATTTT. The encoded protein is CASSRDSASNQPQHF.

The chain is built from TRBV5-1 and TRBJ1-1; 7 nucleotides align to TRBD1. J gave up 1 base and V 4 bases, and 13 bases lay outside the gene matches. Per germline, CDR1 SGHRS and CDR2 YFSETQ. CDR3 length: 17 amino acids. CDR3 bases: TGCGCCAGCAGCCCTCGACTTTCGACAGGGAGGAACACTGAAGCTTTCTTT. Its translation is CASSPRLSTGRNTEAFF.

CDR3 in amino acids: CASSQGLAGPPYNEQFF. CDR3 coding DNA: TGTGCCAGCAGTCAGGGACTAGCGGGACCCCCCTACAATGAGCAGTTCTTC. The chain joins TRBV6-2 or TRBV6-3 to TRBJ2-1; 13 bases line up with TRBD2. This CDR3 is built from 17 residues. The germline CDR1 and CDR2 sequences are MNHEY and SVGEGT. Trimming took 5 bases from V and 2 from J; bases not matched to a gene: 6.

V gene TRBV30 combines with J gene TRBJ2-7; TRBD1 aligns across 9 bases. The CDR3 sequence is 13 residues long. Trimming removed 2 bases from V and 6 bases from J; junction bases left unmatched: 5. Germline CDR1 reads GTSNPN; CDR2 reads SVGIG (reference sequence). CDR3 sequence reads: CAWSYTGGGEQYV. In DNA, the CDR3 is TGTGCCTGGAGTTACACAGGGGGCGGCGAGCAGTACGTC.

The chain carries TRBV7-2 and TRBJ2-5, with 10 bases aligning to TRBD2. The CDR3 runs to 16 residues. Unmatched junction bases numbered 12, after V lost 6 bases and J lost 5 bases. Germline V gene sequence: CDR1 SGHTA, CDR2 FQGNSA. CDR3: CASRLQSGRAHETQYF. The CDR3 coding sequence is TGTGCCAGCAGACTACAAAGCGGGAGGGCCCACGAGACCCAGTACTTC.